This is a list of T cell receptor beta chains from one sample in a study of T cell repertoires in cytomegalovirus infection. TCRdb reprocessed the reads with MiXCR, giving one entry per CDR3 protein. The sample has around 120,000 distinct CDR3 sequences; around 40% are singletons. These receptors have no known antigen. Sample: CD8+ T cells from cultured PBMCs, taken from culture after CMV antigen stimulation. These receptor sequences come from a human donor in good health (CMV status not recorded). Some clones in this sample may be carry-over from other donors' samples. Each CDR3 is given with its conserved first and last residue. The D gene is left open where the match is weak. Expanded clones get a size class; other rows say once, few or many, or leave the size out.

CDR3 protein: CASSQGGRNTGELFF
CDR3 DNA: TGTGCCAGCAGCCAGGGTGGGAGGAACACCGGGGAGCTGTTTTTT
V gene: TRBV7-9
D gene: .
J gene: TRBJ2-2
clone size: few

CDR3 protein: CASSLAIRGIDEQYF
CDR3 DNA: TGTGCCAGCAGCTTAGCGATCAGGGGTATCGACGAGCAGTACTTC
V gene: TRBV7-2
D gene: .
J gene: TRBJ2-7
clone size: many

CDR3 protein: CASSLGLAGGLGTDTQYF
CDR3 DNA: TGTGCCAGCAGTTTAGGCCTAGCGGGGGGCCTGGGCACAGATACGCAGTATTTT
V gene: TRBV12-3/TRBV12-4
D gene: TRBD2
J gene: TRBJ2-3
clone size: .

CDR3 protein: CASSLGTPLYEQYF
CDR3 DNA: TGTGCCAGCAGCTTAGGGACCCCTCTCTACGAGCAGTACTTC
V gene: TRBV7-2
D gene: .
J gene: TRBJ2-7
clone size: many

CDR3 protein: CASSGYRESYEQYF
CDR3 DNA: TGTGCCAGCAGCGGATACAGGGAGTCCTACGAGCAGTACTTC
V gene: TRBV13
D gene: .
J gene: TRBJ2-7
clone size: .

CDR3 protein: CASSPRTPLDNEQFF
CDR3 DNA: TGTGCCAGCAGTCCGCGGACCCCCCTGGACAATGAGCAGTTCTTC
V gene: TRBV7-3
D gene: .
J gene: TRBJ2-1
clone size: once

CDR3 protein: CATSGRTSGDTQYF
CDR3 DNA: TGTGCCACCAGCGGGAGGACTTCGGGGGATACGCAGTATTTT
V gene: TRBV15
D gene: .
J gene: TRBJ2-3
clone size: once

CDR3 protein: CASSGTGISGELFF
CDR3 DNA: TGTGCCAGCAGCGGGACAGGGATATCCGGGGAGCTGTTTTTT
V gene: TRBV2
D gene: TRBD1
J gene: TRBJ2-2
clone size: .

CDR3 protein: CASSLDPARRGPNLDIQYF
CDR3 DNA: TGTGCCAGCAGCTTAGACCCCGCGCGGCGGGGCCCTAATTTGGACATTCAGTACTTC
V gene: TRBV7-2
D gene: .
J gene: TRBJ2-4
clone size: few

CDR3 protein: CASGSYGGDEKLFF
CDR3 DNA: TGCGCCAGCGGGTCCTACGGGGGCGATGAAAAACTGTTTTTT
V gene: TRBV4-1
D gene: .
J gene: TRBJ1-4
clone size: .

CDR3 protein: CASSLGVGPGELFF
CDR3 DNA: TGTGCCAGCAGCTTAGGCGTGGGTCCCGGGGAGCTGTTTTTT
V gene: TRBV7-2
D gene: .
J gene: TRBJ2-2
clone size: .

CDR3 protein: CASSLDWDGSNQPQHF
CDR3 DNA: TGTGCCAGCAGCTTAGATTGGGACGGCAGCAATCAGCCCCAGCATTTT
V gene: TRBV11-2
D gene: .
J gene: TRBJ1-5
clone size: once

CDR3 protein: CSVRAGGSYNEQFF
CDR3 DNA: TGCAGCGTCCGGGCGGGGGGATCGTACAATGAGCAGTTCTTC
V gene: TRBV29-1
D gene: TRBD2
J gene: TRBJ2-1
clone size: once

CDR3 protein: CATSDWNTEAFF
CDR3 DNA: TGTGCCACCAGTGACTGGAACACTGAAGCTTTCTTT
V gene: TRBV24-1
D gene: .
J gene: TRBJ1-1
clone size: few

CDR3 protein: CASSENGVSYEQYF
CDR3 DNA: TGTGCCAGCAGTGAAAACGGGGTGTCCTACGAGCAGTACTTC
V gene: TRBV2
D gene: .
J gene: TRBJ2-7
clone size: .

CDR3 protein: CASSLTRAGRRNTIYF
CDR3 DNA: TGTGCCAGCAGTCTAACTCGGGCAGGGAGACGGAACACCATATATTTT
V gene: TRBV12-3/TRBV12-4
D gene: .
J gene: TRBJ1-3
clone size: .

CDR3 protein: CASSYRAFTYEQYF
CDR3 DNA: TGTGCCAGCAGTTACCGAGCCTTCACCTACGAGCAGTACTTC
V gene: TRBV6-2/TRBV6-3
D gene: .
J gene: TRBJ2-7
clone size: .

CDR3 protein: CASSLNPSGASYEQYF
CDR3 DNA: TGTGCCAGCAGTTTAAATCCCAGCGGGGCCTCCTACGAGCAGTACTTC
V gene: TRBV27
D gene: TRBD2
J gene: TRBJ2-7
clone size: .

CDR3 protein: CASSLARQDGAPYEQYF
CDR3 DNA: TGTGCCAGCAGCTTAGCGAGACAGGACGGGGCCCCCTACGAGCAGTACTTC
V gene: TRBV11-2
D gene: .
J gene: TRBJ2-7
clone size: .

CDR3 protein: CASSQGWGAGNTIYF
CDR3 DNA: TGTGCCAGCAGCCAAGGCTGGGGCGCTGGAAACACCATATATTTT
V gene: TRBV14
D gene: .
J gene: TRBJ1-3
clone size: .

CDR3 protein: CASSLVQGAQETQYF
CDR3 DNA: TGTGCCAGCAGTTTAGTGCAGGGTGCACAAGAGACCCAGTACTTC
V gene: TRBV27
D gene: .
J gene: TRBJ2-5
clone size: .

CDR3 protein: CASSLTPDPYGYTF
CDR3 DNA: TGTGCCAGCAGCTTAACCCCGGACCCTTATGGCTACACCTTC
V gene: TRBV27
D gene: .
J gene: TRBJ1-2
clone size: .

CDR3 protein: CASSLPGQGVFSYEQYF
CDR3 DNA: TGTGCCAGTAGCTTACCCGGACAGGGGGTATTTTCCTACGAGCAGTACTTC
V gene: TRBV7-2
D gene: TRBD1
J gene: TRBJ2-7
clone size: few

CDR3 protein: CASSGQGADYGYTF
CDR3 DNA: TGTGCCAGCAGCGGACAGGGGGCCGACTATGGCTACACCTTC
V gene: TRBV6-6
D gene: TRBD1
J gene: TRBJ1-2
clone size: .